This entry describes one T cell receptor (beta chain). This entry is derived from a study of blood T cell repertoires in COVID-19. This CDR3 is built from 12 residues. Germline V CDR1 and CDR2: SGHVS, FNYEAQ. V lost 5 bases and J lost 5; bases outside the gene matches: 2. Profiled with immunoSEQ multiplex PCR; TCRdb holds only in-frame clones, not every one. The sample records some 220,000 clones, around four fifths being singletons. V usage is TRBV7-6 and J usage is TRBJ2-7, with 8 bases that match TRBD1. Sequenced sample: peripheral blood. The origin of this receptor is a woman of 80 years or more with active or convalescent COVID-19. The CDR3 is CASSPGGHEQYF. As DNA, the CDR3 is TGTGCCAGCAGCCCAGGGGGCCACGAGCAGTACTTC.